This T cell receptor (beta chain) emerged from a study of T cell responses to AZD1222 COVID-19 vaccine. Findings and limits, study-wide: Seropositive at baseline were only a handful of AZD1222 recipients. Spike-specific TCR breadth rose after two AZD1222 doses, and depth rose as well.

The data were produced by immunoSEQ multiplex PCR, yet TCRdb's version contains in-frame clones alone and is incomplete. The table shows about 150,000 clones, with more than 85% occurring only once. About this clone: The antigen is undetermined.

The origin of this receptor is an adult who received the AZD1222 COVID-19 vaccine. Specimen: peripheral blood, collected 28 days after the second AZD1222 dose.

The CDR3 DNA sequence: TGTGCCAGCAGGGTGGGACTGACTCTCCGAGCTTTCTTT. This sequence encodes CASRVGLTLRAFF. The V gene is TRBV6-5, the J gene TRBJ1-1; D might be TRBD1 (5 bases). The CDR3 length is 13 residues. With 6 bases removed from V and 10 bases from J, the gap between germline ends came to 18 bases. Germline CDR1 reads MNHEY; CDR2 reads SVGAGI.